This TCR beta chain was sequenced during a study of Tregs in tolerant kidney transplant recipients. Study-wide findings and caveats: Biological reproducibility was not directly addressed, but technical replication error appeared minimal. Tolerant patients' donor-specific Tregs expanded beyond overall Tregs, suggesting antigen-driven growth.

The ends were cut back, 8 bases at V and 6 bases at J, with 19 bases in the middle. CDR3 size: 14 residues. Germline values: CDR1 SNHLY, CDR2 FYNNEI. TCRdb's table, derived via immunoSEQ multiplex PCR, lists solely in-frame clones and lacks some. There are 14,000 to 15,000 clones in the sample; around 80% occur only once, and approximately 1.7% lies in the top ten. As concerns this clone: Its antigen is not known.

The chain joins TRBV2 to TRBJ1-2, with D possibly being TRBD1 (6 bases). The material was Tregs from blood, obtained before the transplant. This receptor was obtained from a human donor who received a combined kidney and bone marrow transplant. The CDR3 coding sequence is TGTGCCAGCGAGCAAACGAGGGGGGGCGATGGCTACACCTTC. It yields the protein CASEQTRGGDGYTF.